This T cell receptor (beta chain) was sequenced in a study of cytomegalovirus exposure and HLA in healthy donors. Study-level results: The authors enumerated some 160 TCR beta chains as linked to cytomegalovirus.

The PCR had 60 Vbeta and 13 Jbeta primers. Libraries were prepared by immunoSEQ multiplex PCR; TCRdb keeps only in-frame clonotypes and omits some of them. This repertoire shows 150,000 to 200,000 clones, more than 75% found once; its top ten account for 14%. Remarks on this clone: The antigen is not known.

This CDR3 is 12 amino acids long. Deletions cut 8 bases from V and 1 base from J, with 9 bases between. CDR1 LNHNV and CDR2 YYDKDF come from the germline V gene (reference sequence). The source is a woman aged 35 to 49 in good health and CMV-seronegative. This rearrangement joins TRBV15 to TRBJ2-7; possibly TRBD1 for D (6 bases). Specimen: PBMCs. The CDR3 DNA sequence: TGTGCCACCGCAGGACAGTCCTACGAGCAGTACTTC. It codes for CATAGQSYEQYF. Filled out from reference TRBV15 and TRBJ2-7, the complete variable domain reads DAMVIQNPRYQVTQFGKPVTLSCSQTLNHNVMYWYQQKSSQAPKLLFHYYDKDFNNEADTPDNFQSRRPNTSFCFLDIRSPGLGDTAMYLCATAGQSYEQYFGPGTRLTVT.